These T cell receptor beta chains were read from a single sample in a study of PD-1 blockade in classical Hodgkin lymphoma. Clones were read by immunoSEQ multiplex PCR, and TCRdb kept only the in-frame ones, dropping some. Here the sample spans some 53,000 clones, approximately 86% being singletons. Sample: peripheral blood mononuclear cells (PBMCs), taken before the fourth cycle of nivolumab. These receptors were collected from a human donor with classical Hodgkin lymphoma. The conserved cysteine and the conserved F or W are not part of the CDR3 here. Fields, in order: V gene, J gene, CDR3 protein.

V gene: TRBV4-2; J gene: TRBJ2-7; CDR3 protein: ASSQISGGTSDYEQY
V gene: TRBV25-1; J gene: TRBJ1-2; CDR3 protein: ASSDGPAYGYT
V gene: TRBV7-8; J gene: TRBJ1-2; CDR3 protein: ASRSREGEGYT
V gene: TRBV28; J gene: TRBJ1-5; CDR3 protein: ASSPKGWGYSNQPQH
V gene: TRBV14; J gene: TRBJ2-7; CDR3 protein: ASSYRDTPYEQY
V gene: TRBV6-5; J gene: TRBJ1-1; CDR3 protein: ASRGLGQNTEAF
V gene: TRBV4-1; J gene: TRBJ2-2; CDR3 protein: ASSPTLAGGGGELF
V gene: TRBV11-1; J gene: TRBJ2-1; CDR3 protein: ASSQGGGSYNEQF
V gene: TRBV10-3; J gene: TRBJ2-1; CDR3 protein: AISGQRAYNEQF
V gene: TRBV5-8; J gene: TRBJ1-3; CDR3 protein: ASSGPRYSGNTIY
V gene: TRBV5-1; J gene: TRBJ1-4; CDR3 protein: ASSPRRIGTNEKLF
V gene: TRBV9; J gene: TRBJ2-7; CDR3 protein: ASSPRDRGRLEQY
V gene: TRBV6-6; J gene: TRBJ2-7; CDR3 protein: ASRGQGNYEQY
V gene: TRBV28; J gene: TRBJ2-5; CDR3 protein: ASSLAGGVQETQY
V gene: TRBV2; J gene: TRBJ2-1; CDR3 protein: ASSEERRQF
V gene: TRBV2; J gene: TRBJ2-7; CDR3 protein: ASRNSGSFYEQY
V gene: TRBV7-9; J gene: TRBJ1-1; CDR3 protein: ASAAGTHTEAF
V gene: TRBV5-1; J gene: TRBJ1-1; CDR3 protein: ASSGGFGANTEAF
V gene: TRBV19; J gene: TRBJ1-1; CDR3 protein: ASSLTPPGDTEAF
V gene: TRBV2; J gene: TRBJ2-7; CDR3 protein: ASSGFLGGRNEQY
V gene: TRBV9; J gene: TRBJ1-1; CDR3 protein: ASSVMQENTEAF
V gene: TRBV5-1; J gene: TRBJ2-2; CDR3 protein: ASKHDPGELF
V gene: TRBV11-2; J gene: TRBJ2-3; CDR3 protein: ASSLGQGATDTQY
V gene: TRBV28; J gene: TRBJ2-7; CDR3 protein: ASSRTASGSTGY
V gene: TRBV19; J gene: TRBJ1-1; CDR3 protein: ASSIQVNTEAF
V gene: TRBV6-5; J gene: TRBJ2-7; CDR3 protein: ASSSPGSYEQY
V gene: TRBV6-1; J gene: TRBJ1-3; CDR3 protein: ASSVSGTGSGNTIY
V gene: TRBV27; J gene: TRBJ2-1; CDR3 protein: ASSSLGLAGVSPSYNEQF
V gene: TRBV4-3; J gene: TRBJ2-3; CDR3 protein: ASSQVAGGLTDTQY